The 23 T cell receptor beta chains below were found in one sample sequenced in a study of blood T cell repertoires in COVID-19. Sequenced by immunoSEQ multiplex PCR; TCRdb stores in-frame clones only, minus some. The table shows just over 300,000 clones, with around 89% occurring only once. The sequenced sample was PBMCs or T cells enriched from blood (not recorded which). The receptors stem from a woman in her late teens or twenties with acute COVID-19.

CDR3 sequence: CASSEAGQGYNEQFF. For the CDR3, the DNA is TGTGCCAGCAGTGAAGCGGGACAGGGATACAATGAGCAGTTCTTC. J is TRBJ2-1 and V is TRBV2, with 9 bases that match TRBD1. Germline V gene data show CDR1 as SNHLY and CDR2 as FYNNEI. Losses at the gene ends were 0 bases for V and 4 bases for J; bases not matched to a gene: 1. The CDR3 spans 15 residues.

This clone was picked up one time. This CDR3 reads CASLGAGEQFF. The CDR3 coding sequence is TGTGCCAGCCTTGGAGCCGGTGAGCAGTTCTTC. V gene TRBV27 combines with J gene TRBJ2-1; no firm D call. The CDR3 is made up of 11 amino acids. Germline values: CDR1 MNHEY, CDR2 SMNVEV (reference sequence). V was clipped by 8 bases and J by 9 bases, with 11 bases between them.

This sequence joins TRBV7-3 and TRBJ2-7; a possible D gene is TRBD2 (6 bases). V dropped 1 base and J dropped 0 bases, with 7 bases sitting between them. The CDR3 loop spans 14 amino acids. Germline CDR1 is SGHTA and CDR2 is FQGTGA. CDR3 DNA sequence: TGTGCCAGCAGCTTAAACGGGAGCTCCTACGAGCAGTACTTC. Its protein is CASSLNGSSYEQYF.

The chain couples TRBV19 to TRBJ1-1, with TRBD1 matching 9 bases. Germline V gene lookup returns CDR1 LNHDA and CDR2 SQIVND (reference sequence). Losses at the gene ends were 1 base for V and 8 bases for J; bases not matched to a gene: 8. The CDR3 has 15 residues. CDR3 bases: TGTGCCAGTAGTATAGGACAGGGGGTCAGACTCGAAGCTTTCTTT. This encodes CASSIGQGVRLEAFF.

The rearrangement links TRBV6-1 to TRBJ1-2; 7 bases are shared with TRBD1. Trimming at V came to 2 bases and at J to 4 bases, leaving 7 bases not matched to a gene. The germline V gene has CDR1 MNHNS and CDR2 SASEGT. This CDR3 is 15 amino acids long. The DNA for the CDR3 is TGTGCCAGCAGTGAAATCGACAGGGTTTTCTATGGCTACACCTTC. Amino acids: CASSEIDRVFYGYTF.

Here the CDR3 DNA reads TGTGCCAGTAGTACTCCCGGACTAGCGAGCTACAATGAGCAGTTCTTC. This sequence encodes CASSTPGLASYNEQFF. The V call is TRBV19, the J call TRBJ2-1; 9 bases align to TRBD2. Germline CDR1 is LNHDA and CDR2 is SQIVND (reference sequence). V dropped 4 bases and J dropped 3; count of bases not matched to a gene: 7. CDR3 length equals 16 residues. Supplemented by reference TRBV19 and TRBJ2-1, the full variable domain reads DGGITQSPKYLFRKEGQNVTLSCEQNLNHDAMYWYRQDPGQGLRLIYYSQIVNDFQKGDIAEGYSVSREKKESFPLTVTSAQKNPTAFYLCASSTPGLASYNEQFFGPGTRLTVL.

V is TRBV7-3 and J is TRBJ2-2; TRBD1 matches 8 bases. The V and J ends lost 0 bases and 5 bases, in that order; junction bases with no gene match: 5. CDR1 SGHTA and CDR2 FQGTGA come from the germline V gene. This CDR3 has 16 amino acids. CDR3 protein: CASSLTQGAGTGELFF. CDR3 DNA sequence: TGTGCCAGCAGCTTAACGCAGGGGGCAGGAACCGGGGAGCTGTTTTTT. Drawing the rest from reference TRBV7-3 and TRBJ2-2, the complete variable domain is GAGVSQTPSNKVTEKGKYVELRCDPISGHTALYWYRQSLGQGPEFLIYFQGTGAADDSGLPNDRFFAVRPEGSVSTLKIQRTERGDSAVYLCASSLTQGAGTGELFFGEGSRLTVL.

The chain has TRBV28 and TRBJ2-7, with 10 nucleotides matching TRBD2. Germline assignment: CDR1 MDHEN and CDR2 SYDVKM. Trimming removed 7 bases from V and 6 bases from J; junction bases left unmatched: 6. The CDR3 is 13 amino acids. The CDR3 nucleotides read TGTGCCAGCACTCTAGCGGGAGCCCCCGAGCAGTACTTC. Its translation: CASTLAGAPEQYF.

This clone was seen a handful of times. CDR3 sequence: CASGLVYAGPNTEAFF. For the CDR3, the DNA is TGTGCTAGTGGTTTGGTATACGCAGGGCCAAACACTGAAGCTTTCTTT. V and J are TRBV12-5 and TRBJ1-1, with a possible D match to TRBD1 (5 bases). This CDR3 has 16 residues. V gave up 0 bases and J gave up 2 bases, with 13 bases separating them. Germline V gene lookup returns CDR1 LGHNT and CDR2 FRNRAP. The full variable domain, rest sourced from reference TRBV12-5 and TRBJ1-1, is DARVTQTPRHKVTEMGQEVTMRCQPILGHNTVFWYRQTMMQGLELLAYFRNRAPLDDSGMPKDRFSAEMPDATLATLKIQPSEPRDSAVYFCASGLVYAGPNTEAFFGQGTRLTVV.

The chain employs TRBV5-5 and TRBJ2-7; 8 bases align to TRBD2. With 5 bases clipped from V and 6 bases from J, the junction kept 13 bases outside the gene matches. CDR3 length: 15 residues. Germline-derived CDR1 and CDR2 are SGHKS and YYEKEE (reference sequence). The CDR3 reads CASSYFGLASGEQYF. The CDR3 region has the DNA TGTGCCAGCAGTTACTTCGGACTAGCTTCGGGCGAGCAGTACTTC.

This clone was observed a single time. The chain is built from TRBV2 and TRBJ1-4; D is possibly TRBD1 (6 bases). Germline V gene data show CDR1 as SNHLY and CDR2 as FYNNEI. The V end lost 6 bases, the J end lost 3 bases, and 11 bases lay between the germline ends. The CDR3 spans 14 residues. In nucleotides, the CDR3 is TGTGCCAGCAGCCTACAGGGACCTAATGAAAAACTGTTTTTT. This gives the protein CASSLQGPNEKLFF.

The J gene is TRBJ1-1, the V gene TRBV28; 9 nucleotides line up with TRBD1. Per germline, CDR1 MDHEN and CDR2 SYDVKM. V lost 5 bases to trimming and J lost 2 bases; unmatched junction nucleotides: 9. CDR3 length: 16 amino acids. This chain's CDR3 is CASSTGTGIVNTEAFF. The DNA for the CDR3 is TGTGCCAGCAGTACCGGGACAGGGATCGTAAACACTGAAGCTTTCTTT.

This clone has only one observation. This chain uses TRBV2 with TRBJ1-4; 10 nucleotides match TRBD1. CDR1 and CDR2 from the germline V gene are SNHLY and FYNNEI. This CDR3 contains 15 residues. V trimming: 6 bases; J trimming: 0 bases; junction bases outside the gene matches: 1. CDR3 in amino acids: CASRGQGATNEKLFF. CDR3 DNA sequence: TGTGCCAGCAGAGGACAGGGGGCAACTAATGAAAAACTGTTTTTT. The complete variable domain, with remaining parts taken from reference TRBV2 and TRBJ1-4, reads EPEVTQTPSHQVTQMGQEVILRCVPISNHLYFYWYRQILGQKVEFLVSFYNNEISEKSEIFDDQFSVERPDGSNFTLKIRSTKLEDSAMYFCASRGQGATNEKLFFGSGTQLSVL.

The J gene is TRBJ1-5, the V gene TRBV18; unclear D gene. Looked up from germline, CDR1 is KGHSH and CDR2 is LQKENI. This CDR3 is built from 13 residues. The germline V and J ends were trimmed by 3 bases and 9 bases, with 12 bases remaining between them. CDR3 coding DNA: TGTGCCAGCTCACCGGTTCGGTTTTGGCCCCAGCATTTT. Translation: CASSPVRFWPQHF.

The chain links TRBV18 to TRBJ1-3, with D uncertain. V lost 3 bases and J lost 1, with 16 bases in between. CDR3 length equals 17 residues. Germline assignment: CDR1 KGHSH and CDR2 LQKENI. The CDR3 reads CASSPQLSARSGNTIYF. DNA of the CDR3: TGTGCCAGCTCACCCCAACTCTCAGCTAGATCTGGAAACACCATATATTTT. The whole variable domain, filled in from reference TRBV18 and TRBJ1-3, reads NAGVMQNPRHLVRRRGQEARLRCSPMKGHSHVYWYRQLPEEGLKFMVYLQKENIIDESGMPKERFSAEFPKEGPSILRIQQVVRGDSAAYFCASSPQLSARSGNTIYFGEGSWLTVV.

The chain carries TRBV4-1 and TRBJ2-7; D might be TRBD1 (6 bases). V gave up 11 bases and J gave up 0 bases, with 14 bases separating them. This CDR3 region has 13 residues. The germline V gene has CDR1 MGHRA and CDR2 YSYEKL. CDR3 nucleotides: TGCGCCGAAGGGGGATCTGGCTCCTACGAGCAGTACTTC. It specifies CAEGGSGSYEQYF.

The CDR3 DNA is TGTGCCAGCAGTTTAGGACAGCCTAACTCCTACGAGCAGTACTTC. Protein sequence: CASSLGQPNSYEQYF. This chain links TRBV27 with TRBJ2-7; D possibly corresponds to TRBD1 (6 bases). This CDR3 comprises 15 residues. Germline lookup yields CDR1 MNHEY and CDR2 SMNVEV (reference sequence). V lost 2 bases, J lost 0 bases, and 11 bases lay in between.

This chain joins TRBV24-1 and TRBJ2-7, with 7 bases matching TRBD2. With 5 bases clipped from V and 0 bases from J, the junction kept 9 bases outside the gene matches. CDR1 KGHDR and CDR2 SFDVKD come from the germline V gene. This CDR3 is built from 16 residues. As DNA, the CDR3 is TGTGCCACCAGTGGGGGTAGAGCTAGCGGCTCCTACGAGCAGTACTTC. It encodes CATSGGRASGSYEQYF.

The chain couples TRBV29-1 to TRBJ2-7; 9 bases line up with TRBD1. Germline CDR1 and CDR2: SQVTM and ANQGSEA. Trimming removed 2 bases from V and 7 bases from J; junction bases left unmatched: 9. The CDR3 is made up of 14 amino acids. CDR3 bases: TGCAGCGTTGAAAGTCCGGGACAGGGCTGGGAGCAGTACTTC. Protein product: CSVESPGQGWEQYF.

The chain combines TRBV7-8 with TRBJ2-7; 10 positions match TRBD2. The V segment lost 0 bases and the J segment 4 bases; nucleotides outside the gene matches: 9. The CDR3 is made up of 17 amino acids. CDR1 is SGHVS and CDR2 is FQNEAQ in the germline V gene. CDR3 nucleotides: TGTGCCAGCAGCTTAGCCCTTACTAGCGGGATCTTGTACGAGCAGTACTTC. This encodes CASSLALTSGILYEQYF.

The rearrangement links TRBV2 to TRBJ1-3; 7 nucleotides line up with TRBD1. Germline V gene lookup returns CDR1 SNHLY and CDR2 FYNNEI. This CDR3 has 16 amino acids. V was pared by 6 bases and J by 0 bases, with 8 bases of the junction left unmatched. CDR3 amino acids: CASRGDRLFSGNTIYF. CDR3 bases: TGTGCCAGCAGAGGGGACAGACTTTTCTCTGGAAACACCATATATTTT.

The chain employs TRBV6-5 and TRBJ1-5; 9 nucleotides agree with TRBD1. V trimming: 7 bases; J trimming: 4 bases; junction bases outside the gene matches: 2. Germline assignment: CDR1 MNHEY and CDR2 SVGAGI. This CDR3 is built from 13 residues. The CDR3 coding sequence is TGTGCCAGCACCGACAGGGGGAATCAGCCCCAGCATTTT. This encodes CASTDRGNQPQHF.

The chain carries TRBV19 and TRBJ1-5; maybe TRBD1 (5 bases). The CDR3 is 17 amino acids. Trimming stripped 2 bases from V and 3 bases from J, with 17 bases between. CDR1 and CDR2 from the germline V gene are LNHDA and SQIVND (reference sequence). The DNA for the CDR3 is TGTGCCAGTAGTATAAAGGGGCTAGGAGGGGTCAATCAGCCCCAGCATTTT. This sequence encodes CASSIKGLGGVNQPQHF.